These 26 T cell receptor beta chains originate from one sample sequenced in a study of CXCR3-negative and CXCR3-positive naive CD8 T cells. Overall study findings and caveats: The study found more hydrophobic TRB CDR3s in CXCR3-positive naive cells than in CXCR3-negative naive cells.

Antigens of these TCRs are unknown. The TRB libraries of cDNA were built by UMI-labeled 5' RACE. TCRdb reprocessed the 5' RACE reads and keeps a single row for each CDR3 protein, giving no DNA. Seen in this sample are over 150,000 distinct CDR3 sequences; the ten most common clones hold 0.45% to 0.55%. Sample: naive CXCR3+ CD8+ T cells from blood. Subset of the sample: CD45RO-CCR7+CD27+CD95- naive CD8+ T cells expressing CXCR3 (TNR3+). The receptors originated from a human donor in good health. Some clones in this sample may be carry-over from other donors' samples.

This sequence joins TRBV7-9 and TRBJ2-3; TCRdb proposes TRBD1, but this gene call is untestable without DNA. The CDR3 consists of 15 residues. Germline CDR1 reads SEHNR; CDR2 reads FQNEAQ (reference sequence). The CDR3: CASGDGSGAGNTQYF.

V and J are TRBV13 and TRBJ2-2. The CDR3 runs 12 residues. CDR1 and CDR2 (germline): PRHDT, FYEKMQ (reference sequence). The CDR3 protein is CASSLETRELFF.

The chain couples TRBV28 to TRBJ2-2. CDR3 length: 14 residues. Looked up from germline, CDR1 is MDHEN and CDR2 is SYDVKM. CDR3 protein: CASSLPRVSGELFF.

The J gene is TRBJ2-2, the V gene TRBV7-9. The CDR3 runs 16 residues. The germline V gene encodes CDR1 SEHNR and CDR2 FQNEAQ (reference sequence). CDR3: CASNQARQLVAGELFF.

This chain joins TRBV7-6 and TRBJ2-1; TCRdb selects TRBD1, and the lack of DNA leaves this call unchecked. Germline CDR1 reads SGHVS; CDR2 reads FNYEAQ. This CDR3 is built from 17 residues. CDR3 sequence reads: CASSSTPAGTGSNEQFF.

The V call is TRBV12-3 or TRBV12-4, the J call TRBJ2-5; lacking DNA, the TRBD2 call made by TCRdb goes unchecked. The CDR3 consists of 15 residues. The CDR3 protein is CASSLAAARGETQYF.

J is TRBJ1-1 and V is TRBV20-1. This CDR3 has 13 amino acids. The germline CDR1 and CDR2 sequences are DFQATT and SNEGSKA (reference sequence). CDR3 region: CSARDRYFTEAFF.

V and J are TRBV7-3 and TRBJ2-7. This CDR3 spans 13 amino acids. In germline, CDR1 is SGHTA, CDR2 FQGTGA. The CDR3 here is CASSLGLGFEQYF.

The J gene is TRBJ2-2, the V gene TRBV14. Germline V gene sequence: CDR1 SGHDN, CDR2 FVKESK. This CDR3 comprises 14 residues. CDR3 in amino acids: CASSQEWNTGELFF.

The chain joins TRBV28 to TRBJ2-1. This CDR3 has 13 amino acids. The germline CDR1 and CDR2 sequences are MDHEN and SYDVKM. The chain's CDR3 is CASSRFGYNEQFF.

The chain joins TRBV11-2 to TRBJ2-1; TCRdb outputs TRBD2, but without DNA this stays unchecked. The CDR3 is 19 residues long. Germline V gene sequence: CDR1 SGHAT, CDR2 FQNNGV. The CDR3 loop is CASSFTSLAGDSLYNEQFF.

The V and J genes are TRBV13 and TRBJ2-1; there is no DNA to check the TCRdb D call of TRBD1. The CDR3 covers 16 residues. Germline CDR1 and CDR2: PRHDT and FYEKMQ (reference sequence). The CDR3 here is CASSLLSGGDYNEQFF.

V gene TRBV5-1 combines with J gene TRBJ2-5. The CDR3 is made up of 14 amino acids. CDR1 and CDR2 (germline): SGHRS, YFSETQ. CDR3 loop: CASSLAVRQETQYF.

The chain carries TRBV29-1 and TRBJ2-7. Germline V gene data show CDR1 as SQVTM and CDR2 as ANQGSEA. The length of the CDR3 is 15 residues. The CDR3: CSVEVAQGADYEQYF.

This chain links TRBV7-6 with TRBJ2-5; checking the TCRdb D call of TRBD1 is not possible without DNA. CDR3 length: 14 residues. Germline loops: CDR1 SGHVS, CDR2 FNYEAQ. This chain's CDR3 is CASRSWDLSETQYF. Looking up the rest from reference TRBV7-6 and TRBJ2-5 gives the full variable domain: GAGVSQSPRYKVTKRGQDVALRCDPISGHVSLYWYRQALGQGPEFLTYFNYEAQQDKSGLPNDRFSAERPEGSISTLTIQRTEQRDSAMYRCASRSWDLSETQYFGPGTRLLVL.

This chain links TRBV6-2 or TRBV6-3 with TRBJ2-3. CDR3 length: 16 amino acids. Germline V CDR1 and CDR2: MNHEY, SVGEGT. The CDR3 spells CASSYSGRVSTDTQYF.

CDR3 sequence reads: CASSPGGWEVIESREQYF. The rearrangement links TRBV7-9 to TRBJ2-7; TCRdb's D call, TRBD1, is unchecked because there is no DNA. Germline V gene sequence: CDR1 SEHNR, CDR2 FQNEAQ (reference sequence). The CDR3 sequence is 18 residues long.

This chain connects TRBV2 to TRBJ2-7; the TRBD1 assignment by TCRdb is unverifiable without DNA. The CDR3 contains 14 residues. The germline gives CDR1 SNHLY, CDR2 FYNNEI. The CDR3 protein is CASSEDQGTYEQYF. The whole variable domain, filled in from reference TRBV2 and TRBJ2-7, reads EPEVTQTPSHQVTQMGQEVILRCVPISNHLYFYWYRQILGQKVEFLVSFYNNEISEKSEIFDDQFSVERPDGSNFTLKIRSTKLEDSAMYFCASSEDQGTYEQYFGPGTRLTVT.

The chain carries TRBV15 and TRBJ1-5. CDR1 is LNHNV, CDR2 YYDKDF, per germline (reference sequence). The CDR3 is 15 amino acids. CDR3 in amino acids: CATSRDRGSNQPQHF.

The rearrangement joins TRBV7-6 to TRBJ2-1. Germline loops: CDR1 SGHVS, CDR2 FNYEAQ. The CDR3 has 11 residues. The chain's CDR3 is CASSFDGEQFF. The complete variable domain, with remaining parts taken from reference TRBV7-6 and TRBJ2-1, reads GAGVSQSPRYKVTKRGQDVALRCDPISGHVSLYWYRQALGQGPEFLTYFNYEAQQDKSGLPNDRFSAERPEGSISTLTIQRTEQRDSAMYRCASSFDGEQFFGPGTRLTVL.

The chain links TRBV11-2 to TRBJ2-1; TCRdb names TRBD1, which stays unverified in the absence of DNA. The CDR3 has 18 residues. The germline gives CDR1 SGHAT, CDR2 FQNNGV. CDR3 sequence: CASSLGSPQGWGVHEQFF.

The chain uses TRBV15 and TRBJ1-1; TCRdb selects TRBD1, and the lack of DNA leaves this call unchecked. Germline CDR1 reads LNHNV; CDR2 reads YYDKDF (reference sequence). CDR3 length equals 18 residues. The CDR3 protein is CATSSNPLDRGEGTEAFF.

The chain uses TRBV11-2 and TRBJ2-1; TCRdb's assignment of TRBD2 cannot be checked, as there is no DNA. The CDR3 runs 14 residues. The germline gives CDR1 SGHAT, CDR2 FQNNGV. This CDR3 reads CASSFSGETSAPFF.

The V call is TRBV28, the J call TRBJ2-3. Germline V gene lookup returns CDR1 MDHEN and CDR2 SYDVKM. The CDR3 totals 14 residues. CDR3 in amino acids: CASSLTVMTDTQYF.

V and J are TRBV25-1 and TRBJ2-5; the D gene TCRdb calls, TRBD2, cannot be checked with no DNA. This CDR3 is 15 amino acids long. In germline, CDR1 is MGHDK, CDR2 SYGVNS. CDR3 in amino acids: CASSELGSSEETQYF.

V gene TRBV2 combines with J gene TRBJ2-7; with no DNA, the TCRdb D assignment of TRBD2 cannot be verified. The CDR3 spans 13 residues. The V gene's germline CDR1 is SNHLY and CDR2 FYNNEI. Here the CDR3 reads CASSEGVRAEQYF. The whole variable domain, remainder taken from reference TRBV2 and TRBJ2-7, is EPEVTQTPSHQVTQMGQEVILRCVPISNHLYFYWYRQILGQKVEFLVSFYNNEISEKSEIFDDQFSVERPDGSNFTLKIRSTKLEDSAMYFCASSEGVRAEQYFGPGTRLTVT.